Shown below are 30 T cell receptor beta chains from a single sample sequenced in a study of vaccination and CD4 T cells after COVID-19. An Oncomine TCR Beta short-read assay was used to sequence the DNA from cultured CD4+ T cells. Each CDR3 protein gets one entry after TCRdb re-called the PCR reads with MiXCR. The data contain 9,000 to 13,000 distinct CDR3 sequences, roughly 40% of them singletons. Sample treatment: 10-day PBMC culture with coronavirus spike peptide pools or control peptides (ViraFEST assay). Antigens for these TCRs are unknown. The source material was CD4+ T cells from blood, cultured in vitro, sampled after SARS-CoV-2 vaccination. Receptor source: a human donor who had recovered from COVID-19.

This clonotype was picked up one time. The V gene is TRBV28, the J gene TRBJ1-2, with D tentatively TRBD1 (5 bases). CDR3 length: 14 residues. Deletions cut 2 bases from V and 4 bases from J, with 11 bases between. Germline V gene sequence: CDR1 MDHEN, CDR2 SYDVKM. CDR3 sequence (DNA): TGTGCCAGCAGTTTAACAGGCGCGGTCTATGGCTACACCTTC. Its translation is CASSLTGAVYGYTF.

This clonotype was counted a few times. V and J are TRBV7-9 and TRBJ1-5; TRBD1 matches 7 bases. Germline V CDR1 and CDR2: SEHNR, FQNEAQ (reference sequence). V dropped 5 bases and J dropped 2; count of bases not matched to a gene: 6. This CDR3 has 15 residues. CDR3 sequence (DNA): TGTGCCAGCAGCCTGACAGGGAATGGCAATCAGCCCCAGCATTTT. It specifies CASSLTGNGNQPQHF.

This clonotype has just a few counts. CDR3 loop: CSAGDRGGMSNQPQHF. The CDR3 DNA reads as TGCAGTGCTGGGGACAGGGGGGGAATGAGCAATCAGCCCCAGCATTTT. V usage is TRBV20-1 and J usage is TRBJ1-5; 11 positions agree with TRBD1. The CDR3 totals 16 residues. Germline V gives CDR1 DFQATT, CDR2 SNEGSKA (reference sequence). V dropped 5 bases and J dropped 1; count of bases not matched to a gene: 7.

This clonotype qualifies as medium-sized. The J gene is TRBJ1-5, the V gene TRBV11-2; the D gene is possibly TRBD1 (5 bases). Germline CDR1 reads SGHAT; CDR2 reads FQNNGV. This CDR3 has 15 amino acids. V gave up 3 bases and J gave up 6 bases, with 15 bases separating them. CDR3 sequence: CASSFGGTGGQPQHF. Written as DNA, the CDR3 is TGTGCCAGCAGCTTTGGCGGGACCGGGGGTCAGCCCCAGCATTTT.

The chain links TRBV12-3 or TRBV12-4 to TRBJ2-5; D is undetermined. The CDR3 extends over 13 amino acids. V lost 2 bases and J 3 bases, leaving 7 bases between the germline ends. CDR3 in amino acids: CASSLPEKETQYF. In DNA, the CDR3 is TGTGCCAGCAGTTTACCAGAGAAAGAGACCCAGTACTTC.

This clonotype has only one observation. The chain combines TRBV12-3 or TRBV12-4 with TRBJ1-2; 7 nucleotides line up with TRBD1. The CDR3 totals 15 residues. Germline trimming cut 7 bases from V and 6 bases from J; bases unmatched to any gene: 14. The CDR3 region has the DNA TGTGCCAGCACAGGGGGAGTTGGGGTTTGGGATGGCTACACCTTC. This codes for CASTGGVGVWDGYTF.

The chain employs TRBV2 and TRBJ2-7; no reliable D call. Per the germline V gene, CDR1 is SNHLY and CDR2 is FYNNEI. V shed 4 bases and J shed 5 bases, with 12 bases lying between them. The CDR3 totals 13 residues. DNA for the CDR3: TGTGCCAGCAGTGTAGGGTTTAGGAACGAGCAGTACTTC. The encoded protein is CASSVGFRNEQYF.

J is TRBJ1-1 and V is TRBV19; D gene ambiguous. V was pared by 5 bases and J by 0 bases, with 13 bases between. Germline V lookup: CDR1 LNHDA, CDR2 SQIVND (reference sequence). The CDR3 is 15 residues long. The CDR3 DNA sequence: TGTGCCAGTAGTCCTCGAGGACGAATGAACACTGAAGCTTTCTTT. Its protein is CASSPRGRMNTEAFF.

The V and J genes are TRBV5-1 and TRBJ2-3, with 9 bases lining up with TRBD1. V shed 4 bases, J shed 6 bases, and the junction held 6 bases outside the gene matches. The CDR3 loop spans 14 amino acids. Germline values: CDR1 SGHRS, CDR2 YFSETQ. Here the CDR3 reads CASSRGQGGDTQYF. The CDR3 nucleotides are TGCGCCAGCAGCCGGGGACAGGGAGGCGATACGCAGTATTTT. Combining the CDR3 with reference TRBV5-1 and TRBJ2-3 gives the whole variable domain KAGVTQTPRYLIKTRGQQVTLSCSPISGHRSVSWYQQTPGQGLQFLFEYFSETQRNKGNFPGRFSGRQFSNSRSEMNVSTLELGDSALYLCASSRGQGGDTQYFGPGTRLTVL.

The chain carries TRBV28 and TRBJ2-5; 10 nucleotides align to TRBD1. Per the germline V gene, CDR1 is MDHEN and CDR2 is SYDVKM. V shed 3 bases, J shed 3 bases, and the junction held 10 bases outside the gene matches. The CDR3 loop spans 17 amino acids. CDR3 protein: CASSFTFGQGGKETQYF. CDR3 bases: TGTGCCAGCAGTTTCACGTTTGGACAGGGGGGAAAAGAGACCCAGTACTTC.

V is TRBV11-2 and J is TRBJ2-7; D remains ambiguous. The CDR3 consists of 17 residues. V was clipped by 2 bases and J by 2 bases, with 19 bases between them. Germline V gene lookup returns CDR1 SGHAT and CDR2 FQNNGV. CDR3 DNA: TGTGCCAGCAGCTTATTCCGGTGGTCCGGTAGGCCCTACGAGCAGTACTTC. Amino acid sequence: CASSLFRWSGRPYEQYF.

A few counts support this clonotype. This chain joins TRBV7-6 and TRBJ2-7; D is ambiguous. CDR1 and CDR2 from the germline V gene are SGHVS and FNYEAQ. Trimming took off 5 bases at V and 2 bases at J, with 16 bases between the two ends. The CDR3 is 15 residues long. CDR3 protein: CASSLQALSTYEQYF. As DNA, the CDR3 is TGTGCCAGCAGCCTCCAGGCCCTTTCGACCTACGAGCAGTACTTC.

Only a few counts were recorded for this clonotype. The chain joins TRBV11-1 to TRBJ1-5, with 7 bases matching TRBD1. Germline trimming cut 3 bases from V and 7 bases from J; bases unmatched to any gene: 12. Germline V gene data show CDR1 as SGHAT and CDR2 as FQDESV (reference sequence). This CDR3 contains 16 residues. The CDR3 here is CASSLVWRGLGQPQHF. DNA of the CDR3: TGTGCCAGCAGCTTGGTTTGGAGGGGGCTGGGACAGCCCCAGCATTTT.

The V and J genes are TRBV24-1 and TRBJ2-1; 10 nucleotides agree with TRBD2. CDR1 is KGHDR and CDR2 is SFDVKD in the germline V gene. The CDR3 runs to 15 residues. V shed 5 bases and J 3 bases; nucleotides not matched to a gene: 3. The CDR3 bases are TGTGCCACCAGTGGGGCTAGCGGGGGCTACAATGAGCAGTTCTTC. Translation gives CATSGASGGYNEQFF.

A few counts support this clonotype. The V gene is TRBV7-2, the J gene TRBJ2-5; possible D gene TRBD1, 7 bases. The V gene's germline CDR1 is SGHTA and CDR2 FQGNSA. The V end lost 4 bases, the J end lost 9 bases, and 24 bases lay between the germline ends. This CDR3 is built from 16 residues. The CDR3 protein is CASSYQTAGQPQSQYF. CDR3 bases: TGTGCCAGCAGCTACCAGACCGCGGGACAGCCTCAGTCCCAGTACTTC.

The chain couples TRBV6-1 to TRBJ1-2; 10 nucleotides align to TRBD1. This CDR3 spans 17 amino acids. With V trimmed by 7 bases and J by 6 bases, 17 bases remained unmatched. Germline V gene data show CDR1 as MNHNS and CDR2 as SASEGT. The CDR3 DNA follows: TGTGCCAGCAAATTCGCCTCTCCGGGACAGGGGACGGATGGCTACACCTTC. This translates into CASKFASPGQGTDGYTF.

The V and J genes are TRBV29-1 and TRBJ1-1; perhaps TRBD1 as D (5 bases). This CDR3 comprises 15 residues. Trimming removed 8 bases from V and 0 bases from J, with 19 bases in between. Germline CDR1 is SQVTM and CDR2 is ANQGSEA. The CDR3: CSSRRGSQLNTEAFF. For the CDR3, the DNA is TGCAGCTCTCGAAGGGGCAGCCAATTGAACACTGAAGCTTTCTTT.

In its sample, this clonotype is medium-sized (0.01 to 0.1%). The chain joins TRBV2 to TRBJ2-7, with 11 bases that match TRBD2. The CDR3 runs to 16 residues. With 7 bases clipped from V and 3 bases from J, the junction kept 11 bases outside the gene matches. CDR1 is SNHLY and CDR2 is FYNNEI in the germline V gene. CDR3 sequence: CASTEGTSGVIYEQYF. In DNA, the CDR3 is TGTGCCAGCACAGAAGGGACTAGCGGCGTGATCTACGAGCAGTACTTC.

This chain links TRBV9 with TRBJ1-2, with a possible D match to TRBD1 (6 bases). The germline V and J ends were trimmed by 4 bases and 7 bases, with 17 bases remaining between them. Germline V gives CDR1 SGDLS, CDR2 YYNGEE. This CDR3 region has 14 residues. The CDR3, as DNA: TGTGCCAGCAGCCCCAGCAGCAGGGGAGGTGGCTACACCTTC. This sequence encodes CASSPSSRGGGYTF.

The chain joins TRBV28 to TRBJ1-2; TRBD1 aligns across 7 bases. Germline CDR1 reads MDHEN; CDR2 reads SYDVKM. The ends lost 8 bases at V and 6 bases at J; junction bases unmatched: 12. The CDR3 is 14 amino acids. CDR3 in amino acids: CASGNLGGGDGYTF. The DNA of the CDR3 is TGTGCCAGCGGAAATCTGGGAGGGGGCGATGGCTACACCTTC.

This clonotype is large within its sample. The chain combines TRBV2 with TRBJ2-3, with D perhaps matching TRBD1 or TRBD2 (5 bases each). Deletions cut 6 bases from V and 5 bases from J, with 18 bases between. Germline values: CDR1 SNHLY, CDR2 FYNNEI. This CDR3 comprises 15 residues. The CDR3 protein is CASRSAAGARDTQYF. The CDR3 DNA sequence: TGTGCCAGCAGGTCAGCGGCCGGGGCCCGAGATACGCAGTATTTT.

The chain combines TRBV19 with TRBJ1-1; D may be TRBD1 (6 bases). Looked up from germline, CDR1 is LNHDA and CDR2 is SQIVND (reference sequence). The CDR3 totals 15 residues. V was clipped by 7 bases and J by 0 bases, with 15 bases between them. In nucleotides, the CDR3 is TGTGCCAGTACCGATCATGGGGGCCTGAACACTGAAGCTTTCTTT. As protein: CASTDHGGLNTEAFF.

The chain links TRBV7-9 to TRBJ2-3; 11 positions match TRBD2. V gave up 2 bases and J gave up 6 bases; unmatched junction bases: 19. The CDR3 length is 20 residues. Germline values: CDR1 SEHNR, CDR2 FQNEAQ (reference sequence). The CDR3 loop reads CASSLRPGLAVLRFSDTQYF. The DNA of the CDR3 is TGTGCCAGCAGCTTAAGACCGGGACTAGCGGTCTTACGTTTCTCGGATACGCAGTATTTT.

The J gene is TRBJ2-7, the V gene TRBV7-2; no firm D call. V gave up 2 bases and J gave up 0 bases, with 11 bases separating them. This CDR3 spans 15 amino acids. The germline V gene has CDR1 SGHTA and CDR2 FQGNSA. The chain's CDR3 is CASSLFGGSSYEQYF. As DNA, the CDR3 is TGTGCCAGCAGCTTATTTGGCGGCAGCTCCTACGAGCAGTACTTC.

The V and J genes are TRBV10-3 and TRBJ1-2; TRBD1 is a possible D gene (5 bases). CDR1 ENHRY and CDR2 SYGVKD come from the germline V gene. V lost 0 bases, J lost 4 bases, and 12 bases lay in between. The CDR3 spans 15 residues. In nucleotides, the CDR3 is TGTGCCATCAGTGAGTCCCTGGGGCAGAGCTATGGCTACACCTTC. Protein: CAISESLGQSYGYTF.

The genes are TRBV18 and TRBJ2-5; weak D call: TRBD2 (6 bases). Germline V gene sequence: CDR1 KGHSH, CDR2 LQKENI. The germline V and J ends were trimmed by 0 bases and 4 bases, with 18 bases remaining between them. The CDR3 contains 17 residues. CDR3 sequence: CASSPPGIAGGVETQYF. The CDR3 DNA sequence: TGTGCCAGCTCACCACCGGGAATAGCCGGAGGGGTAGAGACCCAGTACTTC.

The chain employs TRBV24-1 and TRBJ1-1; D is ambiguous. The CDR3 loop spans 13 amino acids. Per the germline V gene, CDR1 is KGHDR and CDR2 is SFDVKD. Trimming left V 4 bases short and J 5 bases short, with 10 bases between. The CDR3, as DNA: TGTGCCACCAGTGACCCGGTCCGAACTGAAGCTTTCTTT. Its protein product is CATSDPVRTEAFF.

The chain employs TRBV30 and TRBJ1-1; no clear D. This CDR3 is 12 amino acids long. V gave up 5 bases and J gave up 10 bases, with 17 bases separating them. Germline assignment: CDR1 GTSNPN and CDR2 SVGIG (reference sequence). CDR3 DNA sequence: TGTGCCTGGGGACTGGCAGCGTCCGTAGCTTTCTTT. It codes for CAWGLAASVAFF. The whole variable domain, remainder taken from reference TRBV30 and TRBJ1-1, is SQTIHQWPATLVQPVGSPLSLECTVEGTSNPNLYWYRQAAGRGLQLLFYSVGIGQISSEVPQNLSASRPQDRQFILSSKKLLLSDSGFYLCAWGLAASVAFFGQGTRLTVV.

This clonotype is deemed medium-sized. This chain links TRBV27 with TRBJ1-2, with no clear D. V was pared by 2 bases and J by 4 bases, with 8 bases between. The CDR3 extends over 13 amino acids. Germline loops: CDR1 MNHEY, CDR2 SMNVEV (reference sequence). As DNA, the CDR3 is TGTGCCAGCAGTTTAAAAGGAATCTATGGCTACACCTTC. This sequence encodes CASSLKGIYGYTF.

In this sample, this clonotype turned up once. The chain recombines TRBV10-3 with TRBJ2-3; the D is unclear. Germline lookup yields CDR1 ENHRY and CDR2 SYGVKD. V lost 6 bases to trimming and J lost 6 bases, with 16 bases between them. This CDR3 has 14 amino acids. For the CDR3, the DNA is TGTGCCATCAGGCGAGTTGGGCAAGGGGATACGCAGTATTTT. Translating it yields CAIRRVGQGDTQYF.